This T cell receptor (beta chain) comes out of a study of blood T cell repertoires in COVID-19. The CDR3 spans 16 residues. Germline values: CDR1 LGHNA, CDR2 YSLEER. The trim removed 2 bases at V and 5 bases at J, leaving 6 bases unmatched. Which cohort a participant joined came from the clinical history participants gave. In the 2 weeks before study entry, exposed participants met a COVID-19 case, which was PCR-confirmed or clinician-diagnosed. Sequencing was performed with immunoSEQ multiplex PCR; in TCRdb, only in-frame clones are kept and a portion is missing. The sample yields approximately 250,000 clones, roughly 90% seen once.

This chain connects TRBV4-3 to TRBJ1-4, with 9 bases matching TRBD1. The receptor was derived from a man between 40 and 49 years old who had been exposed to COVID-19. Sequencing was done on a sample of PBMCs or T cells enriched from blood (not recorded which). This CDR3 is CASSQLDGTGNEKLFF. CDR3 nucleotides: TGCGCCAGCAGCCAATTGGACGGGACAGGGAATGAAAAACTGTTTTTT.